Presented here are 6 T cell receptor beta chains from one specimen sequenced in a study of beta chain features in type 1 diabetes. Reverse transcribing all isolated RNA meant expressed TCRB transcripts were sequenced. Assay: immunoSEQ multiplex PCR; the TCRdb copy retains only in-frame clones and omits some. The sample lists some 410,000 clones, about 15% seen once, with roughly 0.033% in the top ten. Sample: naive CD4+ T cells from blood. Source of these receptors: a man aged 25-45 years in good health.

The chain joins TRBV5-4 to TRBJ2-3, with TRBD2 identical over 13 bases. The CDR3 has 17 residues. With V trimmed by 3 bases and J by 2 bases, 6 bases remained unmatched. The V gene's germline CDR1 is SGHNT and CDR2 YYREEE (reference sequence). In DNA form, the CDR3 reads TGTGCCAGCAGCTCCGGACTAGCGGGGGCCGCCACAGATACGCAGTATTTT. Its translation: CASSSGLAGAATDTQYF.

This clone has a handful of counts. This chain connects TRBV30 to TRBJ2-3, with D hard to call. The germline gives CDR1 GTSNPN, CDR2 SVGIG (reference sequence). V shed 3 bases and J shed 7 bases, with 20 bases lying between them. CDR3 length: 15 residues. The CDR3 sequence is CAWSRAWLSVNTQYF. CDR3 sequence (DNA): TGTGCCTGGAGCCGGGCGTGGCTCTCGGTGAATACGCAGTATTTT.

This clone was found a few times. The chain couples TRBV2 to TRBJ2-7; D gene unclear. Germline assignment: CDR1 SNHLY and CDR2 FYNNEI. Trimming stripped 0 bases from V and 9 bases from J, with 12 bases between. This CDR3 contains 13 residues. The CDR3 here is CASSEASLPGQYV. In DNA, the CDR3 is TGTGCCAGCAGTGAAGCTTCTCTTCCTGGGCAGTACGTC.

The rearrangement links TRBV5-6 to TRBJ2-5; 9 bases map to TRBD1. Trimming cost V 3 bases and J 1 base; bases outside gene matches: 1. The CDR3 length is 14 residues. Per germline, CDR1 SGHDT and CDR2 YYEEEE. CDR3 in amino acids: CASSWTGVQETQYF. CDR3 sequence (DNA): TGTGCCAGCAGCTGGACAGGGGTCCAAGAGACCCAGTACTTC.

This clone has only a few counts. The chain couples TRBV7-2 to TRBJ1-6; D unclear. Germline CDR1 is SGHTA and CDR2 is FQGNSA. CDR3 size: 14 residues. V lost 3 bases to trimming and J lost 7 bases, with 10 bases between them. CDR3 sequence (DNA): TGTGCCAGCAGCTTGAGGAATACAAATTCACCCCTCCACTTT. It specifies CASSLRNTNSPLHF.

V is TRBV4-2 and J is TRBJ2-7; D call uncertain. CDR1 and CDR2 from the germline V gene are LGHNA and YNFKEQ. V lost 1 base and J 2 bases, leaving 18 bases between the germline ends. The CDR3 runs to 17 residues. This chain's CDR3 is CASSQGLGVVRTYEQYV. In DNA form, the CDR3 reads TGTGCCAGCAGCCAAGGATTGGGTGTCGTTCGCACCTACGAGCAGTACGTC.